This T cell receptor beta chain was captured in a study of cytomegalovirus exposure and HLA in healthy donors. Study-level results: A later analysis found that most CMV-associated TCR beta chains appeared HLA-restricted. An analysis that was carried out later associated 16,951 TCR beta sequences with HLA alleles at 0.05 false discovery rate.

PCR was performed using 60 Vbeta and 13 Jbeta primers. Sequencing used immunoSEQ multiplex PCR; TCRdb keeps in-frame clones, though not all of them. The sample lists around 160,000 clones; approximately 62% were seen once. The table lists this clone with a few counts. Its antigen is unidentified. Germline values: CDR1 SGHDN, CDR2 FVKESK. The CDR3 length is 16 residues. V lost 1 base, J lost 1 base, and 6 bases stayed unmatched. The receptor was derived from a man aged 45 to 65 in good health and CMV-seronegative. What was sequenced was PBMCs. This chain connects TRBV14 to TRBJ1-2; 7 positions agree with TRBD1. Here the CDR3 reads CASSQVPQGVNYGYTF. The DNA for the CDR3 is TGTGCCAGCAGCCAAGTTCCTCAGGGGGTTAACTATGGCTACACCTTC.